A single sample gave rise to the 9 T cell receptor beta chains below, sequenced in a study of blood T cell repertoires in COVID-19. TCRdb's table, derived via immunoSEQ multiplex PCR, lists solely in-frame clones and lacks some. Of about 94,000 clones listed, 78% were seen once; the top ten hold less than 7%. Sequencing input: peripheral blood. These receptors were obtained from a man between 65 and 85 years old with COVID-19, enrolled during active disease.

The chain carries TRBV2 and TRBJ2-3; 12 positions match TRBD1. The CDR3 totals 15 residues. Trimming took 6 bases from V and 4 from J; bases not matched to a gene: 5. Germline assignment: CDR1 SNHLY and CDR2 FYNNEI. CDR3 protein: CASSSGTGGADTQYF. The DNA for the CDR3 is TGTGCCAGCAGCTCCGGGACAGGGGGCGCAGATACGCAGTATTTT.

This chain links TRBV7-2 with TRBJ2-2; D is possibly TRBD2 (5 bases). This CDR3 spans 14 amino acids. The V end was cut by 8 bases, the J end by 2 bases, with 12 bases between. Germline CDR1 reads SGHTA; CDR2 reads FQGNSA. CDR3 residues: CASLRDANTGELFF. In nucleotides, the CDR3 is TGTGCCAGCTTGAGGGATGCTAACACCGGGGAGCTGTTTTTT.

The chain has TRBV23-1 and TRBJ2-5; TRBD2 is a possible D gene (5 bases). TRBV23-1 is placed among ORFs of uncertain function. There are 12 residues in the CDR3. V shed 4 bases and J shed 4 bases, with 7 bases lying between them. The CDR3 DNA follows: TGCGCCAGCAGTCTCGCGGGAGAGACCCAGTACTTC. Its protein product is CASSLAGETQYF.

The J gene is TRBJ2-2, the V gene TRBV5-1; the match to TRBD2 covers 7 bases. CDR3 size: 14 residues. Looked up from germline, CDR1 is SGHRS and CDR2 is YFSETQ. V lost 4 bases to trimming and J lost 8 bases; unmatched junction nucleotides: 8. In DNA, the CDR3 is TGCGCCAGCAGCCTGGAACTAGCGATTGGGGAGCTGTTTTTT. It yields the protein CASSLELAIGELFF.

The chain uses TRBV5-1 and TRBJ1-1, with 9 bases fitting TRBD1. J was trimmed by 1 base and V by 0 bases; bases with no gene match: 7. The CDR3 consists of 17 residues. CDR1 is SGHRS, CDR2 YFSETQ, per germline. The chain's CDR3 is CASSLVKTGGRNTEAFF. CDR3 in DNA: TGCGCCAGCAGCTTGGTGAAAACAGGGGGCAGGAACACTGAAGCTTTCTTT.

The chain has TRBV5-1 and TRBJ1-2; 7 bases align to TRBD1. The CDR3 totals 14 residues. Trimming took 2 bases from V and 3 from J; bases not matched to a gene: 4. Looked up from germline, CDR1 is SGHRS and CDR2 is YFSETQ. The CDR3 coding sequence is TGCGCCAGCAGCTTACAGGGGACCGACTATGGCTACACCTTC. Protein sequence: CASSLQGTDYGYTF.

The gene calls are TRBV9 and TRBJ1-6; tentatively, D is TRBD1 (5 bases). Germline loops: CDR1 SGDLS, CDR2 YYNGEE. The V and J ends lost 3 bases and 4 bases respectively, with 8 bases between them. The CDR3 runs 14 residues. CDR3 in DNA: TGTGCCAGCAGCGCACGACAGTATAATTCACCCCTCCACTTT. Translated, it gives CASSARQYNSPLHF.

The chain carries TRBV7-6 and TRBJ1-1, with D unclear. The CDR3 is 13 amino acids. V was clipped by 3 bases and J by 1 base, with 6 bases between them. Germline loops: CDR1 SGHVS, CDR2 FNYEAQ. CDR3 sequence reads: CASSFGRNTEAFF. The CDR3 nucleotides are TGTGCCAGCAGCTTTGGGAGGAACACTGAAGCTTTCTTT.

The genes are TRBV19 and TRBJ1-1, with D tentatively TRBD1 (5 bases). CDR3 length equals 15 residues. The V and J ends lost 2 bases and 6 bases respectively, with 16 bases between them. Germline CDR1 is LNHDA and CDR2 is SQIVND (reference sequence). The CDR3 is CASSIWHGGVAEAFF. CDR3 coding DNA: TGTGCCAGTAGTATATGGCACGGGGGAGTCGCTGAAGCTTTCTTT.